The 14 T cell receptor beta chains presented below share a single source sample, sequenced in a study of blood T cell repertoires in COVID-19. Assay: immunoSEQ multiplex PCR; the TCRdb copy retains only in-frame clones and omits some. The sample has about 400,000 clones; approximately 89% are singletons. The sequencing input was PBMCs or T cells enriched from blood (not recorded which). The receptors here all came from a woman in her twenties or thirties who had recovered from COVID-19.

The genes are TRBV6-5 and TRBJ1-1, with D possibly TRBD1 on 5 matching bases. CDR3 length equals 15 residues. Germline assignment: CDR1 MNHEY and CDR2 SVGAGI. The ends were cut back, 4 bases at V and 4 bases at J, with 16 bases in the middle. The CDR3 loop is CASSSGSGFVTEAFF. CDR3 DNA: TGTGCCAGCAGTTCTGGATCAGGGTTTGTCACTGAAGCTTTCTTT.

The chain uses TRBV2 and TRBJ1-3, with a possible D match to TRBD1 (6 bases). The CDR3 has 13 amino acids. V was pared by 7 bases and J by 8 bases, with 15 bases between. The germline V gene has CDR1 SNHLY and CDR2 FYNNEI. The CDR3 sequence: CASNGRGLDTIYF. DNA for the CDR3: TGTGCCAGCAACGGCAGGGGTTTGGACACCATATATTTT.

The chain links TRBV6-5 to TRBJ2-4; possible D gene TRBD2, 6 bases. The CDR3 is made up of 11 amino acids. V lost 4 bases and J 12 bases, leaving 10 bases between the germline ends. Germline V gives CDR1 MNHEY, CDR2 SVGAGI. The chain's CDR3 is CASSSGTSQYF. CDR3 in DNA: TGTGCCAGCAGTTCCGGGACTTCTCAGTACTTC.

The CDR3 DNA is TGTGCCAGCAGTGACAGGGGGCTTCTTAATTCACCCCTCCACTTT. This sequence encodes CASSDRGLLNSPLHF. The rearrangement uses TRBV6-1 and TRBJ1-6, with 8 bases that match TRBD1. CDR3 length equals 15 residues. V gave up 3 bases and J gave up 6 bases; unmatched junction bases: 4. CDR1 and CDR2 (germline): MNHNS, SASEGT.

This clone was counted between two and nine times. This CDR3 is CASSPGTNNSPLHF. The CDR3 bases are TGTGCCAGCTCACCGGGGACTAATAATTCACCCCTCCACTTT. This rearrangement joins TRBV18 to TRBJ1-6, with D perhaps TRBD1 (5 bases). Germline V gene data show CDR1 as KGHSH and CDR2 as LQKENI. Deletions cut 3 bases from V and 5 bases from J, with 8 bases between. The CDR3 runs to 14 residues.

The rearrangement links TRBV7-2 to TRBJ1-1; D is unresolved. This CDR3 region has 14 residues. The germline V and J ends were trimmed by 4 bases and 3 bases, with 12 bases remaining between them. Germline lookup yields CDR1 SGHTA and CDR2 FQGNSA. In nucleotides, the CDR3 is TGTGCCAGCAGCTCCCCAGGTACCCACACTGAAGCTTTCTTT. Its translation is CASSSPGTHTEAFF.

V is TRBV28 and J is TRBJ2-1; D not resolved. V lost 5 bases and J lost 2, with 19 bases in between. This CDR3 has 17 residues. Germline lookup yields CDR1 MDHEN and CDR2 SYDVKM. CDR3 nucleotide sequence: TGTGCCAGCAGTACTTCTCTCGGGTCCACTACCTACAATGAGCAGTTCTTC. Its translation: CASSTSLGSTTYNEQFF.

This clone appeared a single time. It may be a read error: a sequence one base away is much more abundant. The same CDR3 arises from other DNA sequences in this sample as well. The chain uses TRBV4-1 and TRBJ1-1, with D tentatively TRBD1 (5 bases). The CDR3 has 14 residues. V was clipped by 3 bases and J by 4 bases, with 12 bases between them. Germline values: CDR1 MGHRA, CDR2 YSYEKL. The CDR3 reads CASSHSQGLTEAFF. The CDR3 DNA follows: TGCGCCAGCAGCCACTCCCAGGGCCTCACTGAAGCTTTCTTT.

The chain has TRBV28 and TRBJ1-2; D gene ambiguous. From germline, CDR1 is MDHEN and CDR2 SYDVKM. The CDR3 extends over 11 amino acids. Trimming took 6 bases from V and 2 from J, leaving 4 bases between them. CDR3 sequence reads: CASSLNYGYTF. The CDR3 DNA reads TGTGCCAGCAGCCTCAACTATGGCTACACCTTC.

The J gene is TRBJ1-5, the V gene TRBV7-2, with D tentatively TRBD1 (5 bases). This CDR3 comprises 14 residues. Trimming left V 7 bases short and J 1 base short, with 11 bases between. Germline CDR1 SGHTA, CDR2 FQGNSA. The CDR3 region has the DNA TGTGCCAGCACGGGCGGGGCGAGCAATCAGCCCCAGCATTTT. This translates into CASTGGASNQPQHF.

The J gene is TRBJ2-5, the V gene TRBV29-1, with D perhaps TRBD1 (6 bases). CDR1 and CDR2 (germline): SQVTM, ANQGSEA. V lost 0 bases, J lost 4 bases, and 12 bases lay in between. The CDR3 loop spans 14 amino acids. The CDR3 is CSVEEAGVGETQYF. The CDR3 nucleotides are TGCAGCGTTGAAGAAGCAGGGGTCGGAGAGACCCAGTACTTC.

The chain employs TRBV28 and TRBJ1-2; 7 bases are shared with TRBD1. This CDR3 is built from 15 residues. The J segment lost 2 bases and the V segment lost 5 bases, leaving 8 bases of the junction unmatched. The germline V gene has CDR1 MDHEN and CDR2 SYDVKM. The CDR3 DNA sequence: TGTGCCAGCAGTACCAGTGGAGGGGGCAACTATGGCTACACCTTC. This codes for CASSTSGGGNYGYTF.

The chain is built from TRBV5-1 and TRBJ2-1; TRBD1 might be the D (5 bases). V was cut by 2 bases and J by 3 bases, with 18 bases left in between. The length of the CDR3 is 17 residues. Per the germline V gene, CDR1 is SGHRS and CDR2 is YFSETQ. The CDR3 DNA reads TGCGCCAGCAGCTTTATCTCAGTCAGAGACAGCTACAATGAGCAGTTCTTC. This translates into CASSFISVRDSYNEQFF.

CDR3 protein: CSLGGRNTGELFF. The CDR3 DNA reads TGTAGCTTGGGGGGGAGAAACACCGGGGAGCTGTTTTTT. This sequence joins TRBV5-4 and TRBJ2-2; 7 nucleotides agree with TRBD2. The length of the CDR3 is 13 residues. Germline assignment: CDR1 SGHNT and CDR2 YYREEE (reference sequence).